The 16 T cell receptor beta chains below come from one sample, sequenced in a study of cytomegalovirus exposure and HLA in healthy donors. The PCR contained 60 Vbeta and 13 Jbeta primers. The assay was immunoSEQ multiplex PCR, and TCRdb's table has in-frame clones only and misses some. Among under 100,000 clones listed, around 73% were seen once. Sequencing used PBMCs. The origin of the receptors is a man in his fifties in good health and CMV-seronegative.

The chain uses TRBV19 and TRBJ2-1, with 16 bases that match TRBD2. Germline V lookup: CDR1 LNHDA, CDR2 SQIVND (reference sequence). The CDR3 has 17 amino acids. The ends lost 9 bases at V and 0 bases at J; junction bases unmatched: 5. The CDR3 DNA sequence: TGTGCCAGCTCCGGGACTAGCGGGGGGGCCTCCTACAATGAGCAGTTCTTC. This codes for CASSGTSGGASYNEQFF.

The gene calls are TRBV5-8 and TRBJ1-1, with 9 positions matching TRBD1. The germline CDR1 and CDR2 sequences are SGHTS and YDEGEE. V lost 4 bases to trimming and J lost 4 bases; unmatched junction nucleotides: 5. The CDR3 is 14 residues long. CDR3 DNA sequence: TGTGCCAGCAGCCCCGGGACAGGGAGCACTGAAGCTTTCTTT. Protein sequence: CASSPGTGSTEAFF.

This clone was observed once. The CDR3 DNA follows: TGTGCCAGCAGCGGGACAAGCTCGACCGGGGAGCTGTTTTTT. Protein: CASSGTSSTGELFF. The chain links TRBV2 to TRBJ2-2; D possibly corresponds to TRBD1 (6 bases). The V end lost 6 bases, the J end lost 5 bases, and 13 bases lay between the germline ends. Per the germline V gene, CDR1 is SNHLY and CDR2 is FYNNEI. The CDR3 consists of 14 residues.

The V call is TRBV4-3, the J call TRBJ2-1; no reliable D call. The length of the CDR3 is 16 residues. The V gene's germline CDR1 is LGHNA and CDR2 YSLEER. The germline V and J ends were trimmed by 4 bases and 0 bases, with 13 bases remaining between them. The CDR3 reads CASSLEPASSYNEQFF. The CDR3 DNA follows: TGCGCCAGCAGCCTGGAGCCAGCGAGCTCCTACAATGAGCAGTTCTTC.

The gene calls are TRBV6-1 and TRBJ1-5; TRBD1 is a possible D gene (6 bases). Germline V CDR1 and CDR2: MNHNS, SASEGT. With 4 bases removed from V and 9 bases from J, the gap between germline ends came to 16 bases. The CDR3 is 14 residues long. In DNA, the CDR3 is TGTGCCAGCAGTGGGAGACAGGCCCGGCTGCCCCAGCATTTT. Its translation is CASSGRQARLPQHF.

The V call is TRBV12-5, the J call TRBJ2-1; perhaps TRBD1 as D (6 bases). The CDR3 is made up of 16 amino acids. Germline CDR1 LGHNT, CDR2 FRNRAP. Trimming cost V 4 bases and J 0 bases, with 13 bases left between them. CDR3 loop: CASGSDRTSSYNEQFF. CDR3 coding DNA: TGTGCTAGTGGTTCCGACAGGACGAGCTCCTACAATGAGCAGTTCTTC.

V and J are TRBV5-1 and TRBJ2-5, with TRBD2 identical over 13 bases. The J call is in doubt because the DNA end fits TRBJ2-7 better. The CDR3 totals 15 residues. From germline, CDR1 is SGHRS and CDR2 YFSETQ. The CDR3: CASSQLAGGPHEQYF. CDR3 in DNA: TGCGCCAGCAGCCAACTAGCGGGGGGGCCCCACGAGCAGTACTTC.

The chain combines TRBV12-5 with TRBJ1-2; D is possibly TRBD1 (6 bases). CDR1 and CDR2 (germline): LGHNT, FRNRAP. V shed 1 base and J shed 13 bases, with 25 bases lying between them. The CDR3 spans 16 residues. DNA for the CDR3: TGTGCTAGTGGTTTGGGGGGGCCCATCGGGGACGGACTCGGCACCTTC. Translated, it gives CASGLGGPIGDGLGTF.

This clone was seen a few times. V is TRBV28 and J is TRBJ1-1, with 7 bases lining up with TRBD1. Trimming took 7 bases from V and 3 from J; bases not matched to a gene: 14. Germline V gene lookup returns CDR1 MDHEN and CDR2 SYDVKM. CDR3 length: 16 amino acids. The CDR3, as DNA: TGTGCCAGCATGTTTACACAGGGGACAGCAGACACTGAAGCTTTCTTT. The encoded protein is CASMFTQGTADTEAFF.

Turning to this clone: A read error may produce the germline difference seen at one junction end. This chain connects TRBV7-9 to TRBJ2-7, with TRBD2 identical over 8 bases. This CDR3 comprises 16 residues. Germline V lookup: CDR1 SEHNR, CDR2 FQNEAQ (reference sequence). CDR3 sequence (DNA): TGTTCCAGCAGCCCAACCGGGAGGGGGGGCTCCTACGAGCAGTACTTC. The encoded protein is CSSSPTGRGGSYEQYF.

This chain links TRBV4-1 with TRBJ2-4; D possibly corresponds to TRBD2 (5 bases). The CDR3 totals 17 residues. Trimming took 0 bases from V and 0 from J, leaving 12 bases between them. The V gene's germline CDR1 is MGHRA and CDR2 YSYEKL. The CDR3 DNA reads as TGCGCCAGCAGCCAAGAGGGAGTTATCGGAGCCAAAAACATTCAGTACTTC. Translation gives CASSQEGVIGAKNIQYF.

This clone was detected only a few times. V gene TRBV10-1 combines with J gene TRBJ2-2, with 7 bases fitting TRBD1. The CDR3 runs to 14 residues. Germline CDR1 reads WNHNN; CDR2 reads SYGVQD (reference sequence). V lost 6 bases to trimming and J lost 3 bases; unmatched junction nucleotides: 4. CDR3 sequence reads: CASSRDRYTGELFF. The CDR3 nucleotides are TGCGCCAGCAGCCGGGACAGATACACCGGGGAGCTGTTTTTT.

V gene TRBV5-8 combines with J gene TRBJ1-1; D gene unclear. Germline values: CDR1 SGHTS, CDR2 YDEGEE. The CDR3 runs 12 residues. Trimming pared 7 bases from V and 1 base from J, leaving 8 bases between. The CDR3 here is CASWRRNTEAFF. CDR3 nucleotide sequence: TGTGCCAGCTGGAGGAGGAACACTGAAGCTTTCTTT.

This chain uses TRBV7-2 with TRBJ2-7, with 7 bases aligning to TRBD1. The germline V gene has CDR1 SGHTA and CDR2 FQGNSA. This CDR3 spans 15 amino acids. V lost 2 bases and J lost 0; bases outside the gene matches: 4. The CDR3 DNA follows: TGTGCCAGCAGCTTAATACCAGGGGGCTCCTACGAGCAGTACTTC. It codes for CASSLIPGGSYEQYF.

Comment on this clone: At one end, the junction sequence differs from germline, possibly due to a read error. The V call is TRBV15, the J call TRBJ1-6; D not resolved. The CDR3 length is 13 residues. CDR1 is LNHNV, CDR2 YYDKDF, per germline (reference sequence). As DNA, the CDR3 is TGTGCCGCCAGCAGAGATCGGTATCCACCCCTCCACTTT. Translated, it gives CAASRDRYPPLHF.

This chain connects TRBV19 to TRBJ2-1; TRBD2 agrees at 11 bases. The trim removed 3 bases at V and 4 bases at J, leaving 8 bases unmatched. Looked up from germline, CDR1 is LNHDA and CDR2 is SQIVND (reference sequence). The CDR3 has 17 amino acids. CDR3: CASSMSASGGSYNEQFF. In DNA form, the CDR3 reads TGTGCCAGTAGTATGTCGGCTAGCGGGGGGTCGTACAATGAGCAGTTCTTC.